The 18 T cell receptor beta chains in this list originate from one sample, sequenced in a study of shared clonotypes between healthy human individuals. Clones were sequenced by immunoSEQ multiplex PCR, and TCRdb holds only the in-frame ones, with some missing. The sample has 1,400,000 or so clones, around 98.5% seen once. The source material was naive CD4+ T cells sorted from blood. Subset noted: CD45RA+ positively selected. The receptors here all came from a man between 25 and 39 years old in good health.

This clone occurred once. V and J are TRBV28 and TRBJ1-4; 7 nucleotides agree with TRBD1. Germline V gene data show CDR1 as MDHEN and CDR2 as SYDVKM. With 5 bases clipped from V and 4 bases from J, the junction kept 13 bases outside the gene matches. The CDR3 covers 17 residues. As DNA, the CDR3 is TGTGCCAGCAGTGGAAACCCTGGGACAGCCAATAATGAAAAACTGTTTTTT. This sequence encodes CASSGNPGTANNEKLFF.

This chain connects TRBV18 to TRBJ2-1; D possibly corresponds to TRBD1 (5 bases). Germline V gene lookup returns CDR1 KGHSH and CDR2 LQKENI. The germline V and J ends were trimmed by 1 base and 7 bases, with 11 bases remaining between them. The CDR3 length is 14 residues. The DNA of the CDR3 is TGTGCCAGCTCACCACTTCTTCAGGGAAATGAGCAGTTCTTC. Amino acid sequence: CASSPLLQGNEQFF.

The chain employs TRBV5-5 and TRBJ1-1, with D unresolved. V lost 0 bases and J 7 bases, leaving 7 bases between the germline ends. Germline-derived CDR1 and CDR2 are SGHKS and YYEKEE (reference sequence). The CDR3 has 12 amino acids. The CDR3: CASSLEGFEAFF. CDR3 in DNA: TGTGCCAGCAGCTTGGAAGGGTTTGAAGCTTTCTTT. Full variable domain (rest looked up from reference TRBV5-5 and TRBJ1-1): DAGVTQSPTHLIKTRGQQVTLRCSPISGHKSVSWYQQVLGQGPQFIFQYYEKEERGRGNFPDRFSARQFPNYSSELNVNALLLGDSALYLCASSLEGFEAFFGQGTRLTVV.

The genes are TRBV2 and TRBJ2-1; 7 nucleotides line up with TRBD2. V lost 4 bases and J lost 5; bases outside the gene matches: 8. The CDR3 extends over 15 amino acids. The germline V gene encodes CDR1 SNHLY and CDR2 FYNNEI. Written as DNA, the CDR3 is TGTGCCAGCAGTGGTCGAGGGAGGGTGAACAATGAGCAGTTCTTC. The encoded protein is CASSGRGRVNNEQFF.

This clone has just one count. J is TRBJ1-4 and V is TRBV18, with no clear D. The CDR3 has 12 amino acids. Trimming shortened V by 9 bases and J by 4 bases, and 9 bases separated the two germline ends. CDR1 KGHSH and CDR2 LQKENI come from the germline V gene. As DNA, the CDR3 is TGTGCCAGTCGGACCCATAATGAAAAACTGTTTTTT. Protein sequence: CASRTHNEKLFF.

The CDR3 nucleotides read TGTGCCAGCAGCCCGCGAAACCGGGCCTACGGGAATGAGCAGTTCTTC. It is translated as CASSPRNRAYGNEQFF. The chain links TRBV7-9 to TRBJ2-1, with D uncertain. The germline CDR1 and CDR2 sequences are SEHNR and FQNEAQ (reference sequence). The CDR3 extends over 16 amino acids. V was clipped by 5 bases and J by 7 bases, with 21 bases between them.

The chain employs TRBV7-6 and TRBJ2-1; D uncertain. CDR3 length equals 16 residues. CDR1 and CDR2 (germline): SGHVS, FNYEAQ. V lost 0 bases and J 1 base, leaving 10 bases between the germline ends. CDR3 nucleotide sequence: TGTGCCAGCAGCTTAGCGGGGTGGCAGTCCTACAATGAGCAGTTCTTC. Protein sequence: CASSLAGWQSYNEQFF.

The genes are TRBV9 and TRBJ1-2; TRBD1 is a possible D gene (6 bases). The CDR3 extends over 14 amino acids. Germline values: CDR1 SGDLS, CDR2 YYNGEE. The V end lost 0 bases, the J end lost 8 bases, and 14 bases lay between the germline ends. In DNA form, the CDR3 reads TGTGCCAGCAGCGTAGGACAGGACGCCTGGGGCTACACCTTC. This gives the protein CASSVGQDAWGYTF. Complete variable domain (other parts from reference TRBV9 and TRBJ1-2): DSGVTQTPKHLITATGQRVTLRCSPRSGDLSVYWYQQSLDQGLQFLIQYYNGEERAKGNILERFSAQQFPDLHSELNLSSLELGDSALYFCASSVGQDAWGYTFGSGTRLTVV.

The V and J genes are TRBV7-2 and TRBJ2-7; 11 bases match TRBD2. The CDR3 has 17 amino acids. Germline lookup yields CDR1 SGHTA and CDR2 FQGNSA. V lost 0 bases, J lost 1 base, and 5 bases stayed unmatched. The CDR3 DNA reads TGTGCCAGCAGCTTAGCGTGGGGACTAGCGGTATCCTACGAGCAGTACTTC. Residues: CASSLAWGLAVSYEQYF.

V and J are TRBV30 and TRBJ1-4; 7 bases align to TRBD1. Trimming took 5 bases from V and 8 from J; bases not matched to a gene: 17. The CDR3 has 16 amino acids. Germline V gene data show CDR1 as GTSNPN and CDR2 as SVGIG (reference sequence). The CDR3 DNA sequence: TGTGCCTGGTCCAAGGTGAGGGGGCGCTTTCGAGAAAAACTGTTTTTT. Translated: CAWSKVRGRFREKLFF.

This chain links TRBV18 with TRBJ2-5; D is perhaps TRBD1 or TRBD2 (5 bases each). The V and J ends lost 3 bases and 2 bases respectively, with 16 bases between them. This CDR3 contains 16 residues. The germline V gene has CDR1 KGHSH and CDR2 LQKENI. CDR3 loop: CASSPRGLWGQETQYF. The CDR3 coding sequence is TGTGCCAGCTCACCGAGGGGTTTGTGGGGACAAGAGACCCAGTACTTC.

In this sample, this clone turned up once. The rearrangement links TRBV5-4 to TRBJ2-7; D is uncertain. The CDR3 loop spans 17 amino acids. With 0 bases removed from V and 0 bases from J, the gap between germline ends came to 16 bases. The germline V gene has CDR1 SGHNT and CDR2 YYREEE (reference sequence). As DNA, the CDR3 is TGTGCCAGCAGCTTGGTCGGACCCAAACTAACCTCCTACGAGCAGTACTTC. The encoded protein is CASSLVGPKLTSYEQYF.

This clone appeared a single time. The DNA of the CDR3 is TGTGCCAGCAGTTTAATTCGGTCGGGACAGAGCACAGATACGCAGTATTTT. It encodes CASSLIRSGQSTDTQYF. The V gene is TRBV28, the J gene TRBJ2-3, with 7 bases that match TRBD1. V lost 2 bases and J lost 0; bases outside the gene matches: 8. CDR3 size: 17 residues. Germline lookup yields CDR1 MDHEN and CDR2 SYDVKM.

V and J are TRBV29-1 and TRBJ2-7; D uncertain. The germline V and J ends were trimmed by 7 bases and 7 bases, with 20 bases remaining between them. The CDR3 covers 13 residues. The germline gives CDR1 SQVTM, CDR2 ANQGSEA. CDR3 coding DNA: TGCAGCGCCCAAGGGCAGCTCCCTGGGGAGCAGTACTTC. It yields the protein CSAQGQLPGEQYF.

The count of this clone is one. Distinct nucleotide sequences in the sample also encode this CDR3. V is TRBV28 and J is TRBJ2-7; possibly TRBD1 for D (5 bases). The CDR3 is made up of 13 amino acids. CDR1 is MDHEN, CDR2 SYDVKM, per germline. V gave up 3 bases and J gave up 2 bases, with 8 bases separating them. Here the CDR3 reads CASSLLQAYEQYF. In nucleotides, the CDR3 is TGTGCCAGCAGTTTGTTACAGGCCTACGAGCAGTACTTC.

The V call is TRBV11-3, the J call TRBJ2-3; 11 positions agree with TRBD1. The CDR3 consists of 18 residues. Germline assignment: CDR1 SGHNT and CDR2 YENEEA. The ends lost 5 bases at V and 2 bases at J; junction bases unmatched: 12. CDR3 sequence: CASSPGQGAISATDTQYF. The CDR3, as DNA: TGTGCCAGCAGCCCTGGACAGGGGGCAATTAGCGCCACAGATACGCAGTATTTT.

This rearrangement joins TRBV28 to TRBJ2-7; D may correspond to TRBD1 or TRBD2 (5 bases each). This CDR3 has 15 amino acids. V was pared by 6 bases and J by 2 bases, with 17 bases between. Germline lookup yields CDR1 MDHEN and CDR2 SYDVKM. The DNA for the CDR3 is TGTGCCAGCAGGGGCACGGGGCAGGTCGCCTACGAGCAGTACTTC. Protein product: CASRGTGQVAYEQYF.

The CDR3 protein is CASSLRLAITGRYEQYF. CDR3 coding DNA: TGTGCCAGCAGTTTAAGGCTAGCGATAACGGGGAGGTACGAGCAGTACTTC. The rearrangement joins TRBV28 to TRBJ2-7, with D possibly being TRBD2 (6 bases). Germline assignment: CDR1 MDHEN and CDR2 SYDVKM. The V gene lost 2 bases and the J gene lost 4 bases, with 21 bases spanning the gap. This CDR3 has 17 residues.